A single sample is the source of the 18 T cell receptor beta chains below, sequenced in a study of T cells in Graves' hyperthyroidism and ophthalmopathy. It was RNA transcripts that yielded the amplified TCR beta CDR3 regions. First-round RT-PCR of the TCR CDR3 relied on the HTBI primer set. From the multiplex PCR reads, TCRdb called clonotypes with MiXCR, one entry per CDR3 protein. The repertoire consists of more than 350,000 distinct CDR3 sequences, with roughly a sixth occurring once and the leading ten covering around a third. Sequenced material: blood. All receptors derive from a woman aged 25 to 39 with Graves' hyperthyroidism that later progressed to Graves' ophthalmopathy.

A few counts support this clonotype. The V gene is TRBV28, the J gene TRBJ1-1, with 7 nucleotides matching TRBD1. CDR3 length: 17 amino acids. J lost 3 bases, V lost 6 bases, and 16 bases had no gene match. In germline, CDR1 is MDHEN, CDR2 SYDVKM. CDR3 amino acids: CASSRDRTGPQDTEAFF. The CDR3 DNA reads as TGTGCCAGCAGCCGTGACCGGACAGGTCCCCAGGACACTGAAGCTTTCTTT.

This clonotype was observed many times. The chain employs TRBV3-1 and TRBJ2-2; no reliable D call. The V and J ends lost 0 bases and 6 bases respectively, with 11 bases between them. There are 15 residues in the CDR3. Germline CDR1 LGHDT, CDR2 YNNKEL (reference sequence). The CDR3 loop is CASSQEGIRPGELFF. In nucleotides, the CDR3 is TGTGCCAGCAGCCAAGAGGGTATTAGACCCGGGGAGCTGTTTTTT.

The chain recombines TRBV9 with TRBJ2-3; 10 positions match TRBD2. This CDR3 is built from 16 residues. Germline loops: CDR1 SGDLS, CDR2 YYNGEE. The junction had 8 bases not matched to a gene; V was cut back by 3 bases and J by 4 bases. This CDR3 is CASSGTGTSVADTQYF. The CDR3 DNA reads TGTGCCAGCAGCGGAACCGGGACTAGCGTCGCAGATACGCAGTATTTT. Full variable domain (rest looked up from reference TRBV9 and TRBJ2-3): DSGVTQTPKHLITATGQRVTLRCSPRSGDLSVYWYQQSLDQGLQFLIQYYNGEERAKGNILERFSAQQFPDLHSELNLSSLELGDSALYFCASSGTGTSVADTQYFGPGTRLTVL.

This clonotype was found a few times. The genes are TRBV15 and TRBJ1-1, with 8 bases that match TRBD1. The germline V gene has CDR1 LNHNV and CDR2 YYDKDF (reference sequence). J lost 0 bases, V lost 0 bases, and 6 bases had no gene match. The CDR3 loop spans 17 amino acids. This CDR3 reads CATSRDYGTGMNTEAFF. The DNA for the CDR3 is TGTGCCACCAGCAGAGATTACGGGACAGGCATGAACACTGAAGCTTTCTTT. Variable domain in full (rest from reference TRBV15 and TRBJ1-1): DAMVIQNPRYQVTQFGKPVTLSCSQTLNHNVMYWYQQKSSQAPKLLFHYYDKDFNNEADTPDNFQSRRPNTSFCFLDIRSPGLGDTAMYLCATSRDYGTGMNTEAFFGQGTRLTVV.

This clonotype was found many times. The chain couples TRBV24-1 to TRBJ2-3; D perhaps matches TRBD2 (6 bases). V lost 4 bases, J lost 2 bases, and 12 bases lay in between. CDR3 size: 15 residues. Germline V lookup: CDR1 KGHDR, CDR2 SFDVKD. In DNA, the CDR3 is TGTGCCACCAGTGACGCGGGACGCCCCACAGATACGCAGTATTTT. Its translation is CATSDAGRPTDTQYF.

This chain connects TRBV7-8 to TRBJ1-2; D is possibly TRBD1 (5 bases). Germline V gives CDR1 SGHVS, CDR2 FQNEAQ. CDR3 length: 15 amino acids. Trimming left V 2 bases short and J 2 bases short, with 12 bases between. The CDR3 sequence is CASSLRGDLNYGYTF. CDR3 DNA: TGTGCCAGCAGCTTAAGGGGAGATTTAAACTATGGCTACACCTTC.

This clonotype was counted many times. The V and J genes are TRBV18 and TRBJ1-4; a possible D gene is TRBD1 (5 bases). The CDR3 is 14 amino acids. Germline CDR1 and CDR2: KGHSH and LQKENI. V lost 8 bases and J 8 bases, leaving 18 bases between the germline ends. The chain's CDR3 is CASQPLGVEEKLFF. DNA of the CDR3: TGTGCCAGCCAACCGCTAGGGGTGGAGGAAAAACTGTTTTTT.

This clonotype came up a few times. The CDR3 nucleotides read TGTGCCAGCAGTATAACTAGGCTCCCTGCCTCCGAGCAGTACTTC. Amino acid sequence: CASSITRLPASEQYF. The genes are TRBV2 and TRBJ2-7; maybe TRBD2 (5 bases). Germline V lookup: CDR1 SNHLY, CDR2 FYNNEI. The CDR3 is 15 amino acids. Trimming shortened V by 5 bases and J by 6 bases, and 20 bases separated the two germline ends.

Many counts were recorded for this clonotype. The rearrangement joins TRBV18 to TRBJ2-2; D is uncertain. V was trimmed by 3 bases and J by 0 bases, leaving 2 bases between them. This CDR3 contains 13 residues. CDR1 is KGHSH, CDR2 LQKENI, per germline. As DNA, the CDR3 is TGTGCCAGCTCACCGCCGAACACCGGGGAGCTGTTTTTT. Encoded protein: CASSPPNTGELFF.

On this clonotype itself: Since the CDR3 does not end with the conserved phenylalanine or tryptophan, this likely comes from a read error. The chain couples TRBV27 to TRBJ2-1, with 7 bases identical to TRBD2. The CDR3 covers 16 residues. Germline assignment: CDR1 MNHEY and CDR2 SMNVEV (reference sequence). Trimming at V came to 5 bases and at J to 7 bases, leaving 14 bases not matched to a gene. Here the CDR3 reads CASSGPGSSGRNEQFS. CDR3 bases: TGTGCCAGCAGTGGGCCGGGTAGTAGCGGGCGAAATGAGCAGTTCTCC.

The chain is built from TRBV11-2 and TRBJ2-5; the D gene is possibly TRBD2 (7 bases). Germline V gene sequence: CDR1 SGHAT, CDR2 FQNNGV. CDR3 length: 16 residues. V was shortened by 5 bases and J by 6 bases, with 22 bases between the two germline ends. DNA of the CDR3: TGTGCCAGCAGCCCACAGGGAGCGGGACCGGCGCAGACCCAGTACTTC. Amino acids: CASSPQGAGPAQTQYF.

About this clonotype: The junction differs from germline at one of its ends, possibly a read error. The chain couples TRBV19 to TRBJ1-5, with D perhaps matching TRBD1 (6 bases). This CDR3 is built from 16 residues. Germline V gene lookup returns CDR1 LNHDA and CDR2 SQIVND (reference sequence). The CDR3 sequence: CASSKASDSTNQPQHF. As DNA, the CDR3 is TGTGCCAGTAGTAAGGCCTCGGACAGTACCAATCAACCCCAGCATTTT.

This clonotype was counted at least ten times. J is TRBJ2-7 and V is TRBV27; 8 positions agree with TRBD1. The V gene's germline CDR1 is MNHEY and CDR2 SMNVEV (reference sequence). The trim removed 8 bases at V and 0 bases at J, leaving 6 bases unmatched. This CDR3 is 14 amino acids long. The chain's CDR3 is CASRWTGTSYEQYF. CDR3 in DNA: TGTGCCAGCCGTTGGACAGGGACCTCCTACGAGCAGTACTTC.

V is TRBV7-2 and J is TRBJ1-3; 9 positions match TRBD1. Germline-derived CDR1 and CDR2 are SGHTA and FQGNSA. The J segment lost 1 base and the V segment lost 5 bases, leaving 6 bases of the junction unmatched. The CDR3 consists of 16 residues. The CDR3 here is CASSPKTGGSGNTIYF. CDR3 bases: TGTGCCAGCAGCCCGAAGACAGGGGGTTCTGGAAACACCATATATTTT.

This clonotype showed up many times. The rearrangement uses TRBV19 and TRBJ2-3; possible D gene TRBD2, 6 bases. Germline assignment: CDR1 LNHDA and CDR2 SQIVND (reference sequence). This CDR3 has 14 amino acids. Deletions cut 6 bases from V and 2 bases from J, with 12 bases between. DNA of the CDR3: TGTGCCAGTAGATACGGACTAACCACAGATACGCAGTATTTT. Amino acids: CASRYGLTTDTQYF.

The chain links TRBV4-1 to TRBJ1-5, with a tentative D call TRBD1 (6 bases). CDR1 and CDR2 (germline): MGHRA, YSYEKL. Trimming left V 2 bases short and J 9 bases short, with 20 bases between. The CDR3 has 16 amino acids. Here the CDR3 reads CASSQPGTQNQWPQHF. The CDR3, as DNA: TGCGCCAGCAGCCAACCGGGGACACAGAATCAGTGGCCCCAGCATTTT.

This clonotype was found a few times. This sequence joins TRBV24-1 and TRBJ2-1, with 9 nucleotides matching TRBD1. Germline V lookup: CDR1 KGHDR, CDR2 SFDVKD. V shed 5 bases and J 7 bases; nucleotides not matched to a gene: 5. The CDR3 consists of 14 residues. The CDR3 nucleotides are TGTGCCACCAGTGGACAGGGGGAGAGTAATGAGCAGTTCTTC. Translating it yields CATSGQGESNEQFF.

This clonotype occurred once. This sequence joins TRBV2 and TRBJ1-1; no reliable D call. CDR3 length: 12 residues. Germline V gene sequence: CDR1 SNHLY, CDR2 FYNNEI. V gave up 6 bases and J gave up 10 bases, with 15 bases separating them. The CDR3 region is CASRKGWQGAFF. CDR3 DNA sequence: TGTGCCAGCAGGAAGGGATGGCAAGGAGCTTTCTTT.